Presented here are 5 T cell receptor beta chains from one specimen sequenced in a study of CD8 T cells in ankylosing spondylitis. TCRdb independently ran MiXCR on the 5' RACE reads; one entry per CDR3 protein. Counted here are 300,000 to 400,000 distinct CDR3 sequences, about 15% occurring once; the ten biggest clones make up approximately 1.1%. Sample: blood, either unsorted or a sorted T cell fraction (not recorded which). All receptors come from a male donor with ankylosing spondylitis or in good health (not recorded which).

This clonotype appeared a few times. This chain links TRBV3-1 with TRBJ2-1; D call uncertain. The CDR3 loop spans 15 amino acids. Germline CDR1 is LGHDT and CDR2 is YNNKEL (reference sequence). V lost 1 base, J lost 4 bases, and 11 bases lay in between. The CDR3 DNA reads as TGTGCCAGCAGCCAAGCGGAAGTGAGGTACAATGAGCAGTTCTTC. Protein product: CASSQAEVRYNEQFF.

This rearrangement joins TRBV2 to TRBJ2-3, with D perhaps TRBD1 (5 bases). Between the trimmed V and J ends, which lost 11 bases and 1 base, there was a span of 16 bases. Germline CDR1 and CDR2: SNHLY and FYNNEI. The CDR3 runs 14 residues. The CDR3 loop is CADKSLGGTDTQYF. In DNA form, the CDR3 reads TGTGCCGATAAAAGTCTAGGGGGCACAGATACGCAGTATTTT.

This clonotype was counted only a few times. The chain links TRBV10-3 to TRBJ2-1; D perhaps matches TRBD2 (6 bases). The CDR3 totals 15 residues. The V gene lost 4 bases and the J gene lost 7 bases, with 17 bases spanning the gap. Germline CDR1 is ENHRY and CDR2 is SYGVKD. CDR3 amino acids: CAISGAGLAGNEQFF. The CDR3 coding sequence is TGTGCCATCAGTGGGGCCGGGCTCGCGGGGAATGAGCAGTTCTTC.

This clonotype showed up just a few times. The rearrangement uses TRBV20-1 and TRBJ2-1; D tentatively reads TRBD1 or TRBD2 (5 bases each). This CDR3 spans 14 amino acids. Germline lookup yields CDR1 DFQATT and CDR2 SNEGSKA (reference sequence). V dropped 3 bases and J dropped 0 bases, with 9 bases sitting between them. CDR3 sequence (DNA): TGCAGTGCTAGCGGGGACCTCTCCTACAATGAGCAGTTCTTC. This translates into CSASGDLSYNEQFF.

The V call is TRBV30, the J call TRBJ1-1, with a tentative D call TRBD1 (6 bases). There are 12 residues in the CDR3. V gave up 5 bases and J gave up 5 bases, with 12 bases separating them. Germline loops: CDR1 GTSNPN, CDR2 SVGIG (reference sequence). The CDR3 DNA reads TGTGCCTGGGGAAGGGGGTTTACTGAAGCTTTCTTT. The encoded protein is CAWGRGFTEAFF.